The 5 T cell receptor beta chains reported below all come from one sample, sequenced in a study of tumor-infiltrating lymphocytes in localized non-small cell lung cancer. Using immunoSEQ multiplex PCR, the repertoire was profiled, and TCRdb retains in-frame clones only, with some absent. The sample has over 10,000 clones; roughly 80% are singletons. Material: uninvolved lung tissue not adjacent to the tumor. The receptors were gathered from a human donor with non-small cell lung cancer.

The chain is built from TRBV5-5 and TRBJ1-1; TRBD1 matches at 8 bases. The CDR3 consists of 14 residues. Germline V CDR1 and CDR2: SGHKS, YYEKEE (reference sequence). Trimming at V came to 4 bases and at J to 11 bases, leaving 13 bases not matched to a gene. Written as DNA, the CDR3 is TGTGCCAGCAGCCCCGCGGGGACAGGACGGTATGCTTTCTTT. This gives the protein CASSPAGTGRYAFF.

V usage is TRBV6-5 and J usage is TRBJ2-2, with TRBD1 identical over 7 bases. V dropped 6 bases and J dropped 3; count of bases not matched to a gene: 4. This CDR3 region has 14 residues. From germline, CDR1 is MNHEY and CDR2 SVGAGI. The DNA of the CDR3 is TGTGCCAGCAGGTCAGACAGGGACACCGGGGAGCTGTTTTTT. Translating gives CASRSDRDTGELFF.

V and J are TRBV6-5 and TRBJ1-2, with D possibly being TRBD1 (6 bases). Germline lookup yields CDR1 MNHEY and CDR2 SVGAGI. The CDR3 is 12 amino acids. The V end was cut by 7 bases, the J end by 6 bases, with 12 bases between. The CDR3 sequence is CASNQGQDGYTF. The DNA of the CDR3 is TGTGCCAGCAATCAGGGGCAAGATGGCTACACCTTC.

This clone was seen a few times. This chain links TRBV9 with TRBJ1-1; D not certain. The V end lost 3 bases, the J end lost 0 bases, and 12 bases lay between the germline ends. The CDR3 runs to 15 residues. CDR1 and CDR2 (germline): SGDLS, YYNGEE. CDR3 nucleotide sequence: TGTGCCAGCAGCGAAGGTGGGTCGGTGAACACTGAAGCTTTCTTT. It yields the protein CASSEGGSVNTEAFF.

This chain uses TRBV10-1 with TRBJ2-1; D not certain. The CDR3 extends over 11 amino acids. Trimming took off 2 bases at V and 7 bases at J, with 3 bases between the two ends. The germline gives CDR1 WNHNN, CDR2 SYGVQD (reference sequence). This chain's CDR3 is CASSEGNEQFF. The CDR3 region has the DNA TGCGCCAGCAGTGAGGGAAATGAGCAGTTCTTC.